The T cell receptor beta chain described here comes from a study of shared clonotypes between healthy human individuals. The overall study: Each donor's CD8 memory used one plate, CD8 naive two, each CD4 subset three. Overall study results and limits: Naive subsets tended to show greater estimated richness than memory subsets. Clonotypes not shared had lower generation probabilities than those common to all four donors.

In germline, CDR1 is MDHEN, CDR2 SYDVKM. The CDR3 runs to 16 residues. With V trimmed by 5 bases and J by 4 bases, 10 bases remained unmatched. Comment on this clone: Antigen: not known.

In the naive CD8 group, cells lacked CD45RO and were positively selected for CCR7, so terminally differentiated effector memory CD45RA+ cells were left out. Clones were read by immunoSEQ multiplex PCR, and TCRdb kept only the in-frame ones, dropping some. This table holds about 2.1 million clones, 93% found once. The clonotype was recovered from a man younger than 35 in good health. Some clones in this sample may be carry-over from other donors' samples. The chain recombines TRBV28 with TRBJ2-3, with 9 bases aligning to TRBD2. Material for sequencing was naive CD8+ T cells from PBMCs. The CDR3 bases are TGTGCCAGCAGTGCCCGAAGCGGGAGGTTCTCAGATACGCAGTATTTT. It translates to CASSARSGRFSDTQYF.